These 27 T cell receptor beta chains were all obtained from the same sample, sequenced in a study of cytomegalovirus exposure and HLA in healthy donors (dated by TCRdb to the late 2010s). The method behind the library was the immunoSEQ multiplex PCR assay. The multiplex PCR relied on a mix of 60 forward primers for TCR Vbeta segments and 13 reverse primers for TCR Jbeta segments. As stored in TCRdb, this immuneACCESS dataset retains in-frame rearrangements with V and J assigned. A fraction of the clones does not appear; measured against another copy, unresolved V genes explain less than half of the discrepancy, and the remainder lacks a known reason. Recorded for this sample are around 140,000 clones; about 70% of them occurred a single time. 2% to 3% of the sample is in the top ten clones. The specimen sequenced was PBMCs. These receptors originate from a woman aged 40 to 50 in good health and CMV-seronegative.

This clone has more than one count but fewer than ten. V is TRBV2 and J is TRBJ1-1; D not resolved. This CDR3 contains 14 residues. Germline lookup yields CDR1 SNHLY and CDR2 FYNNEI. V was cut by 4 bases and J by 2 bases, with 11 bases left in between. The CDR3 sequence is CASSVEQFNTEAFF. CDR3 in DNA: TGTGCCAGCAGTGTCGAACAGTTTAACACTGAAGCTTTCTTT.

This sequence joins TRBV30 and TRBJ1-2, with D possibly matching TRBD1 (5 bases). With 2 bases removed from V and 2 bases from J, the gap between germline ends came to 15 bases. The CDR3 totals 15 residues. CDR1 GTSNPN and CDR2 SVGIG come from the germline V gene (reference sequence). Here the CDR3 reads CAWSTLQTENYGYTF. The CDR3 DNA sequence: TGTGCCTGGAGTACACTTCAGACAGAAAACTATGGCTACACCTTC.

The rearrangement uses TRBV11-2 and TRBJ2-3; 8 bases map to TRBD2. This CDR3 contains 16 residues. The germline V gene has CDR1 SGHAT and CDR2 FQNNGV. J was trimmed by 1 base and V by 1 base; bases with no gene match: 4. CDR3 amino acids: CASSLAGGRGTDTQYF. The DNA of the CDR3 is TGTGCCAGCAGCTTAGCGGGGGGGAGGGGCACAGATACGCAGTATTTT.

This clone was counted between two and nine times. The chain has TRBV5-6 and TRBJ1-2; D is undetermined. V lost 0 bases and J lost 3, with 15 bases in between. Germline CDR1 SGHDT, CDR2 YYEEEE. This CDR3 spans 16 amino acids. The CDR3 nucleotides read TGTGCCAGCAGCTTGGCCTCGAGGGATTCTTACTATGGCTACACCTTC. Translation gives CASSLASRDSYYGYTF.

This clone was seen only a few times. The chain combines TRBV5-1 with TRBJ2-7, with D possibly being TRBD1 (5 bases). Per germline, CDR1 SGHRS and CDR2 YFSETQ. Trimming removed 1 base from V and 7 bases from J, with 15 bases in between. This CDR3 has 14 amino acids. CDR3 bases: TGCGCCAGCAGCTTGACCCTGGACAAGGCTGAGCAGTACTTC. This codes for CASSLTLDKAEQYF. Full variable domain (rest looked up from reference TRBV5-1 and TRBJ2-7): KAGVTQTPRYLIKTRGQQVTLSCSPISGHRSVSWYQQTPGQGLQFLFEYFSETQRNKGNFPGRFSGRQFSNSRSEMNVSTLELGDSALYLCASSLTLDKAEQYFGPGTRLTVT.

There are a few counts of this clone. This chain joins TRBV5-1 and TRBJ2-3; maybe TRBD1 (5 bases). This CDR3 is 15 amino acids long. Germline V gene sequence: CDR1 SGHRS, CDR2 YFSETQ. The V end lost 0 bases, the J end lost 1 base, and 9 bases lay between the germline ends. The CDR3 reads CASSLGGDRTDTQYF. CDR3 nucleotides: TGCGCCAGCAGCTTGGGGGGCGATCGCACAGATACGCAGTATTTT.

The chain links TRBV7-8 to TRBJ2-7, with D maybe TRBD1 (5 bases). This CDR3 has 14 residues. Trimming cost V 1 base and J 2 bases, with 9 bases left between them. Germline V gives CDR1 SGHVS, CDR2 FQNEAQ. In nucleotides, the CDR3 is TGTGCCAGCAGCTTAGAGAGACAGACCTACGAGCAGTACTTC. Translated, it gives CASSLERQTYEQYF.

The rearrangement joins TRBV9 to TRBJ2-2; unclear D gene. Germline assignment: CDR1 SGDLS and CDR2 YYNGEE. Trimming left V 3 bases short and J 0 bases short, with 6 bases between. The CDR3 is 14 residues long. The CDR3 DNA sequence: TGTGCCAGCAGCGCCACACCGAACACCGGGGAGCTGTTTTTT. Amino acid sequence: CASSATPNTGELFF.

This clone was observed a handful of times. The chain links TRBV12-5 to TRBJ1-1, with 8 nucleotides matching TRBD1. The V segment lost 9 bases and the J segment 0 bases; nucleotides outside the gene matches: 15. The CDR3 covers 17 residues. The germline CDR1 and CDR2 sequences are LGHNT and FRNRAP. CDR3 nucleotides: TGTGCTAGCGCCTGGACCGGACAGGGAAGAATGAACACTGAAGCTTTCTTT. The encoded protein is CASAWTGQGRMNTEAFF.

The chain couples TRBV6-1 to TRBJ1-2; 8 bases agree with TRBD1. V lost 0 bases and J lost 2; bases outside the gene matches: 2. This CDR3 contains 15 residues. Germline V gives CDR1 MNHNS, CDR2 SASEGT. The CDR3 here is CASSEADRGNYGYTF. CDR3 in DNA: TGTGCCAGCAGTGAAGCCGACAGGGGCAACTATGGCTACACCTTC.

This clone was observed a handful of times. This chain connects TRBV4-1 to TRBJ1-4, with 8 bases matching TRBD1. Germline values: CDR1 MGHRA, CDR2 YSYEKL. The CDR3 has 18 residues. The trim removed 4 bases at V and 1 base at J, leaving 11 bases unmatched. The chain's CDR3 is CASSPLPMTGVTNEKLFF. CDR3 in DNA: TGCGCCAGCAGCCCCTTACCCATGACAGGGGTAACTAATGAAAAACTGTTTTTT.

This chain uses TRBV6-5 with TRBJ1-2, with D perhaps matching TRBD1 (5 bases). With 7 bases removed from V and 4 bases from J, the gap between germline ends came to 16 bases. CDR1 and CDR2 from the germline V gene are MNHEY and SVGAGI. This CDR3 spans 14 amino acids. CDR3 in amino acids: CASNSIQGGYGYTF. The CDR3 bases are TGTGCCAGCAACTCAATCCAGGGCGGCTATGGCTACACCTTC.

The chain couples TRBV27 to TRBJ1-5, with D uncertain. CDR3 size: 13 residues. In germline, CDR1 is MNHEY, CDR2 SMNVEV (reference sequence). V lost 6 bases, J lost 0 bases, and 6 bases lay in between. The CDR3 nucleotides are TGTGCCAGCAGAGCCTATAGCAATCAGCCCCAGCATTTT. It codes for CASRAYSNQPQHF.

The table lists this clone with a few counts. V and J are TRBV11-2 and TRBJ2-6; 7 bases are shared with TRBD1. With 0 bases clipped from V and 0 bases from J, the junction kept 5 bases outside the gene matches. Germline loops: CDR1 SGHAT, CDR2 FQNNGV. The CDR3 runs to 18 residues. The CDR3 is CASSLEAAGGSGANVLTF. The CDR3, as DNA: TGTGCCAGCAGCTTAGAGGCGGCAGGGGGCTCTGGGGCCAACGTCCTGACTTTC.

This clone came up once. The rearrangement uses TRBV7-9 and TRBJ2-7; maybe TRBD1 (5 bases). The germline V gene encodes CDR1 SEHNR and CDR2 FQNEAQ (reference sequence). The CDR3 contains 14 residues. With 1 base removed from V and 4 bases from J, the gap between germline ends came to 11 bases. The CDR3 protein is CASSLVPGRYEQYF. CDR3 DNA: TGTGCCAGCAGCTTAGTTCCAGGGCGATACGAGCAGTACTTC.

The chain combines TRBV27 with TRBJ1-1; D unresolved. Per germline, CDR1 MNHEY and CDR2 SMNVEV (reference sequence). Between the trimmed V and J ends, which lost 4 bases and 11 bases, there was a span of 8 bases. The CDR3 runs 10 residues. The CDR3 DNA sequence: TGTGCCAGCAGTTCTCGCCAGGCTTTCTTT. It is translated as CASSSRQAFF.

The CDR3 is CASSLDRGNGETQYF. The CDR3 nucleotides read TGTGCCAGCAGCTTGGATAGGGGGAATGGAGAGACCCAGTACTTC. The chain has TRBV5-4 and TRBJ2-5; D perhaps matches TRBD1 (6 bases). This CDR3 has 15 amino acids. Germline lookup yields CDR1 SGHNT and CDR2 YYREEE (reference sequence). The V and J ends lost 0 bases and 4 bases respectively, with 13 bases between them.

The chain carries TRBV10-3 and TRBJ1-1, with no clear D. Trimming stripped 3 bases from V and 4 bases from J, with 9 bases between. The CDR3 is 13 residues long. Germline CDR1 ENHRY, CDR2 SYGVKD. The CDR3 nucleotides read TGTGCCATCAGTGATTCGGTGCGCACTGAAGCTTTCTTT. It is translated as CAISDSVRTEAFF.

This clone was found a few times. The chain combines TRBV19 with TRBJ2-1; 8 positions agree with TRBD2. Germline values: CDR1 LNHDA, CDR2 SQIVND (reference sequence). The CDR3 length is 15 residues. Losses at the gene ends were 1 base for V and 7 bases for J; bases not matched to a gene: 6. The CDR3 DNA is TGTGCCAGTAGTATAGTACGGGGGGGCTGGAATGAGCAGTTCTTC. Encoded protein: CASSIVRGGWNEQFF.

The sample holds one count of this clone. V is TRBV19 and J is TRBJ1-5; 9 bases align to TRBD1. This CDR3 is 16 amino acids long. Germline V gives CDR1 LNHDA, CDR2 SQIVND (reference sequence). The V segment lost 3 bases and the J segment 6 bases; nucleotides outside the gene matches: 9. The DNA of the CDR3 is TGTGCCAGTAGTATTGGAGGGGGACAGGGAGGTCAGCCCCAGCATTTT. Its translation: CASSIGGGQGGQPQHF.

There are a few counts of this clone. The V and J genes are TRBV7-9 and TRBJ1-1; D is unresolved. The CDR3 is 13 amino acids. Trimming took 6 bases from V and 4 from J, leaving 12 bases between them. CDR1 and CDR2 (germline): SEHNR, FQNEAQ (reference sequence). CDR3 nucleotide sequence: TGTGCCAGCAGAGACTGGCTGCCCACTGAAGCTTTCTTT. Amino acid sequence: CASRDWLPTEAFF.

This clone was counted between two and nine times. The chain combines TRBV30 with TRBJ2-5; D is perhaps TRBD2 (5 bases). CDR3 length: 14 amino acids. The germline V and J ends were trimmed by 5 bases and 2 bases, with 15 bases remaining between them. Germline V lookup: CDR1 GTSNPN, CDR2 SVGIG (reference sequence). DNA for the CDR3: TGTGCCTGGGCTGGGAGAGGGCTACAAGAGACCCAGTACTTC. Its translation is CAWAGRGLQETQYF.

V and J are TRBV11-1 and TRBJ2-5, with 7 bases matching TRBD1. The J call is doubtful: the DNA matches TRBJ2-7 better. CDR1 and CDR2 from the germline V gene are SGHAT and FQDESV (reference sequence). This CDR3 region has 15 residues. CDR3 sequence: CASSPAGTVPYEQYF. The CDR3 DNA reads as TGTGCCAGCAGCCCAGCCGGGACAGTGCCCTACGAGCAGTACTTC.

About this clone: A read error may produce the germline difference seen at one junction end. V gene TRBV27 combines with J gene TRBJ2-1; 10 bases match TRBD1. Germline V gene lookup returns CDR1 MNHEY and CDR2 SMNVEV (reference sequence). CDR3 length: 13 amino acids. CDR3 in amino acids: CASSLKPGQGSLF. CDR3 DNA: TGTGCCAGCAGTCTCAAACCGGGACAGGGGAGTCTCTTC.

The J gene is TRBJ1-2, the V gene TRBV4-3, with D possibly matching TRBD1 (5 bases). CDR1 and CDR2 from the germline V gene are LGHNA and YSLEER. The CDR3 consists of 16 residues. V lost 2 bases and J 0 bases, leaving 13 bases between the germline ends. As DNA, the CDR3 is TGCGCCAGCAGCCAAACCGGGGGAAGTTCTAACTATGGCTACACCTTC. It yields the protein CASSQTGGSSNYGYTF.

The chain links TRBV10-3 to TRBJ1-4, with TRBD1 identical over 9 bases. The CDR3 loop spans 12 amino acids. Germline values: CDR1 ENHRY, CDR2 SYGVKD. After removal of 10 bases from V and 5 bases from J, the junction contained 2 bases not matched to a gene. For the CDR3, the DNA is TGTGCCACCGGGACAGGGAATGAAAAACTGTTTTTT. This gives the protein CATGTGNEKLFF.

CDR3 nucleotides: TGTGCCAGCAGTCCAAGGGAGCGGGGGAACACTGAAGCTTTCTTT. This codes for CASSPRERGNTEAFF. The genes are TRBV4-2 and TRBJ1-1, with D unresolved. Germline V gene lookup returns CDR1 LGHNA and CDR2 YNFKEQ. Trimming took 6 bases from V and 1 from J, leaving 15 bases between them. This CDR3 is 15 amino acids long.